This T cell receptor beta chain was recovered during a study of OX40 agonist ivuxolimab in advanced cancers. Study overall: Averaging roughly 60 years in age, with a range of about 23 to 90, the cohort was approximately 83% male.

About this clone itself: Its antigen remains unknown.

General observations from the study: On average, CD8+ T cells had more expanded clones than CD4+. Compared with others, partial responders at 0.1-3.0 mg/kg displayed clonal expansion among the lowest.

Germline values: CDR1 SGHRS, CDR2 YFSETQ. The CDR3 has 15 amino acids. V lost 3 bases to trimming and J lost 2 bases, with 14 bases between them. Produced via immunoSEQ multiplex PCR; TCRdb's table is partial and in-frame only. The table lists tens of thousands of clones, approximately 86% of them singletons, with 0.85% to 1.4% in the top ten. Baseline was the first blood sampling point, followed by cycle 4 day 1 and cycle 7 day 1. V and J are TRBV5-1 and TRBJ1-1, with D unclear. The source is an adult with an advanced solid tumor such as melanoma, head and neck, liver or kidney cancer. Sequenced here: CD4+ or CD8+ T cells sorted from blood, sampled in a trial of the OX40 agonist ivuxolimab. The CDR3 protein is CASSSMPRANTEAFF. Here the CDR3 DNA reads TGCGCCAGCAGCTCCATGCCGCGAGCCAACACTGAAGCTTTCTTT.